These 2 T cell receptor beta chains were sequenced from one sample in a study of regulatory and conventional T cells in RAG deficiency. Clones were sequenced by immunoSEQ multiplex PCR, and TCRdb holds only the in-frame ones, with some missing. In the table there are about 34,000 clones, about 75% of which are singletons. Genomic DNA came from blood conventional CD4+ T cells gated CD25-low CD127-high. The data also belong to a second study, concerning regulatory T cells. That publication notes: Amplification used 52 TRBV primers and 13 TRBJ primers.

The sample taken for sequencing was CD4+ effector T cells sorted from blood. All receptors derive from a human donor in good health.

Turning to this clone: At one boundary the junction diverges from the germline segment, which might be a read error. This sample includes further DNA sequences coding for the same CDR3. The chain couples TRBV29-1 to TRBJ2-3; D unclear. The CDR3 spans 13 residues. The V gene's germline CDR1 is SQVTM and CDR2 ANQGSEA. The CDR3 is CSVERTAADTQYF. In DNA form, the CDR3 reads TGCAGTGTTGAGAGGACCGCCGCCGATACGCAGTATTTT.

The V and J genes are TRBV15 and TRBJ1-2; 12 bases agree with TRBD1. The CDR3 runs 16 residues. Germline CDR1 reads LNHNV; CDR2 reads YYDKDF (reference sequence). V lost 4 bases, J lost 4 bases, and 7 bases stayed unmatched. CDR3 loop: CATSKVGTGGSYGYTF. The CDR3 DNA reads as TGTGCCACCAGCAAGGTCGGGACAGGGGGCAGCTATGGCTACACCTTC.